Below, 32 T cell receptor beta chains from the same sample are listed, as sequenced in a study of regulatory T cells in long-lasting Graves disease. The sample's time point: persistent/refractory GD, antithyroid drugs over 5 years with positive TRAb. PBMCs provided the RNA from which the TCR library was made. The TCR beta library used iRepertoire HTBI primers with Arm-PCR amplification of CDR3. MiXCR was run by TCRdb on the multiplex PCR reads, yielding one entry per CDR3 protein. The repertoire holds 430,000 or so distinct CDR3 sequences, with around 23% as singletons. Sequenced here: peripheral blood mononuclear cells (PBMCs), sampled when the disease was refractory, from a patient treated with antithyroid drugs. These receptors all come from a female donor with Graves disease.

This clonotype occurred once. Here the CDR3 reads CASSLVKDEQFF. CDR3 DNA sequence: TGTGCCAGCAGCTTGGTTAAGGATGAGCAGTTCTTC. The chain employs TRBV7-9 and TRBJ2-1; D call uncertain. Germline loops: CDR1 SEHNR, CDR2 FQNEAQ (reference sequence). The CDR3 covers 12 residues. The V end lost 3 bases, the J end lost 8 bases, and 8 bases lay between the germline ends.

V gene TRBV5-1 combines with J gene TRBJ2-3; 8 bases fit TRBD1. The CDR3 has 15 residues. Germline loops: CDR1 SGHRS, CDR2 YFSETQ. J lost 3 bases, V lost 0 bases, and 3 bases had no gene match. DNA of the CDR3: TGCGCCAGCAGCTTGGTGGGACAGGCAACAGATACGCAGTATTTT. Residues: CASSLVGQATDTQYF.

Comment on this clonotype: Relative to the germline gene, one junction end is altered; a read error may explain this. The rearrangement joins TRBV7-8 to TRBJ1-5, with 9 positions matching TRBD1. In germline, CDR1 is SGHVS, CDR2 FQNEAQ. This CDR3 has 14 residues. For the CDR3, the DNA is TGTGCCAGCGGCTTAAGGGACAGGGATCAGCCCCAGCATTTT. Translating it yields CASGLRDRDQPQHF. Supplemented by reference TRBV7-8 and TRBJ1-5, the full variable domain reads GAGVSQSPRYKVAKRGQDVALRCDPISGHVSLFWYQQALGQGPEFLTYFQNEAQLDKSGLPSDRFFAERPEGSVSTLKIQRTQQEDSAVYLCASGLRDRDQPQHFGDGTRLSIL.

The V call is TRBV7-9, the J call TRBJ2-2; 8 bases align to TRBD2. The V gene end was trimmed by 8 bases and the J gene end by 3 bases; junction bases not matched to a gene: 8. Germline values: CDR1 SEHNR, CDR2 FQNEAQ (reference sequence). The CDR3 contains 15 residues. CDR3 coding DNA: TGTGCCAGCCTAAAGCGGGGGAGCGACACCGGGGAGCTGTTTTTT. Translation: CASLKRGSDTGELFF.

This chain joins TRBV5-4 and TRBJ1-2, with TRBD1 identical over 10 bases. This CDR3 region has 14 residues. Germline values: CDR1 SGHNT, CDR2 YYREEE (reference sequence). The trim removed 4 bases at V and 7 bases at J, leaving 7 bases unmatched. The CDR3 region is CASSSGTGVVGYTF. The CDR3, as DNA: TGTGCCAGCAGCAGCGGGACAGGGGTTGTTGGCTACACCTTC.

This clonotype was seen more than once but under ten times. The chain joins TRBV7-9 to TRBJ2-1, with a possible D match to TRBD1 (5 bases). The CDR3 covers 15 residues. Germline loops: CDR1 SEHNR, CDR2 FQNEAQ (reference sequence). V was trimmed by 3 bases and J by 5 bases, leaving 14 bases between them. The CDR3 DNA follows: TGTGCCAGCAGCTTCTACCTGACAGAACACAATGAGCAGTTCTTC. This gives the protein CASSFYLTEHNEQFF.

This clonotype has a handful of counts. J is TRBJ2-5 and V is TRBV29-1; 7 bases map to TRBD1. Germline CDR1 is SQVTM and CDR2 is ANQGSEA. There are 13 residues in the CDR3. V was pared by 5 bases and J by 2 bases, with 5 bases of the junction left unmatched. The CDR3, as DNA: TGCAGCGTTCGGAACAGGGGTCAAGAGACCCAGTACTTC. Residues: CSVRNRGQETQYF.

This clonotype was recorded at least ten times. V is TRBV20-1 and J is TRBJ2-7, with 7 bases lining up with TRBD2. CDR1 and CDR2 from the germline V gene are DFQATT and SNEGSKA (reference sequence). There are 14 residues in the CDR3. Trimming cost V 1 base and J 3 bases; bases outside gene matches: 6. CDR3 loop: CSARVSGNSYEQYF. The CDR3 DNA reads TGCAGTGCTAGAGTCAGCGGGAATAGCTACGAGCAGTACTTC.

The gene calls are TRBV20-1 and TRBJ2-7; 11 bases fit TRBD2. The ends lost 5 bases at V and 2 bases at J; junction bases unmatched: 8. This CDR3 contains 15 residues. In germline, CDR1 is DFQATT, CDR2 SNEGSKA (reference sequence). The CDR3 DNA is TGCAGTGCTCAGAAGGGGACTAGCGGAACCTACGAGCAGTACTTC. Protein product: CSAQKGTSGTYEQYF.

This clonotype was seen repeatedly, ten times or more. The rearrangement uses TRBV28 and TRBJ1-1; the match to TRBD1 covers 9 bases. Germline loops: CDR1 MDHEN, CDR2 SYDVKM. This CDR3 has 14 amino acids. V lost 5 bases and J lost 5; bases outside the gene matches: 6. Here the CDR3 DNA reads TGTGCCAGCAGTACACAGGGGGCTGTAACTGAAGCTTTCTTT. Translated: CASSTQGAVTEAFF.

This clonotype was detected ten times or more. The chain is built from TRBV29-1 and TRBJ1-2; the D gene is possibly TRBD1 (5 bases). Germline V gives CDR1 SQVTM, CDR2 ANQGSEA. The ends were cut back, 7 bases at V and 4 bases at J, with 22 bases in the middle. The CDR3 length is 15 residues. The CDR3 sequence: CSAYSDSPLIYGYTF. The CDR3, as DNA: TGCAGCGCGTACTCAGACAGCCCCTTAATCTATGGCTACACCTTC.

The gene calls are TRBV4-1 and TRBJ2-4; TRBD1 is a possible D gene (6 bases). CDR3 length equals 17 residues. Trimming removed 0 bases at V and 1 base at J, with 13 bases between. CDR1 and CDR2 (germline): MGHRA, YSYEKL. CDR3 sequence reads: CASSQDGGILAKNIQYF. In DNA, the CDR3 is TGCGCCAGCAGCCAAGATGGGGGCATCTTGGCCAAAAACATTCAGTACTTC.

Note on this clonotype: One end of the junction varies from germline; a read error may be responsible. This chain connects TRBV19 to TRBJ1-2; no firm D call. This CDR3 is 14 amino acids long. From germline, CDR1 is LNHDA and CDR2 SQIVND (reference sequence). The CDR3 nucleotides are TGTGCCAGTAAGGACCTTAGGACTTACTATGGCTGCACCTTC. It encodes CASKDLRTYYGCTF.

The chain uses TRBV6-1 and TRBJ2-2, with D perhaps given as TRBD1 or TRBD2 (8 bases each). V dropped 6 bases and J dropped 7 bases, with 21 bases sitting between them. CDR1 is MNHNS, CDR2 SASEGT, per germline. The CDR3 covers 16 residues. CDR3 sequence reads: CASRPPGQAGGGELFF. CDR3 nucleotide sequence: TGTGCCAGCAGACCCCCGGGACAGGCGGGAGGCGGGGAGCTGTTTTTT.

CDR3 in amino acids: CASSQEGLRNSPLHF. The CDR3, as DNA: TGTGCCAGCAGCCAAGAAGGCTTGAGGAATTCACCCCTCCACTTT. This chain links TRBV3-1 with TRBJ1-6; D is ambiguous. Germline V gene data show CDR1 as LGHDT and CDR2 as YNNKEL (reference sequence). The CDR3 totals 15 residues. V lost 0 bases to trimming and J lost 7 bases, with 10 bases between them. Using reference TRBV3-1 and TRBJ1-6 for the parts outside the CDR3, the full variable domain is DTAVSQTPKYLVTQMGNDKSIKCEQNLGHDTMYWYKQDSKKFLKIMFSYNNKELIINETVPNRFSPKSPDKAHLNLHINSLELGDSAVYFCASSQEGLRNSPLHFGNGTRLTVT.

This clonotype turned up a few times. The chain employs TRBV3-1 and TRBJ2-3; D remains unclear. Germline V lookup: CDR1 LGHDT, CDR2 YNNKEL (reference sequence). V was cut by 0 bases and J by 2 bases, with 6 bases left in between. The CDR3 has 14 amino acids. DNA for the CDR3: TGTGCCAGCAGCCAAGATACGTTCACAGATACGCAGTATTTT. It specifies CASSQDTFTDTQYF.

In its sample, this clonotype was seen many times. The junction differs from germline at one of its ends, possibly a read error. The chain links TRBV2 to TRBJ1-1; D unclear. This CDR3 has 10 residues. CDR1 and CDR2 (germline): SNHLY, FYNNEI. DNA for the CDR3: TGTGCCACCGGTGGAACTGAAACTTTCTTT. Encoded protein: CATGGTETFF.

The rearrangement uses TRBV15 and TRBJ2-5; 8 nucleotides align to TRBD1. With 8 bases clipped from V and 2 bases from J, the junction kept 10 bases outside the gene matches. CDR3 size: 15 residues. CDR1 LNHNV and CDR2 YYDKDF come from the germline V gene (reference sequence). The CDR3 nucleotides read TGTGCCACCTTCCGGCAGGGGGCTCCTCAAGAGACCCAGTACTTC. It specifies CATFRQGAPQETQYF.

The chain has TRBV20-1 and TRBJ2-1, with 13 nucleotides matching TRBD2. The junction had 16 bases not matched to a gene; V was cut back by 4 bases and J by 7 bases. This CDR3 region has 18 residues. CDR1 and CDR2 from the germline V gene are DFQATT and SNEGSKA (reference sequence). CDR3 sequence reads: CSATPGLAGIGGRNEQFF. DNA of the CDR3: TGCAGTGCTACCCCGGGACTAGCGGGAATTGGGGGGAGGAATGAGCAGTTCTTC.

The CDR3 DNA reads as TGTGCCAGCAGCAACGGCCCCCGGGGGGGGAGAACTGAAGCTTTCTTT. Protein product: CASSNGPRGGRTEAFF. This chain joins TRBV7-9 and TRBJ1-1; TRBD1 is a possible D gene (5 bases). The CDR3 consists of 16 residues. CDR1 is SEHNR, CDR2 FQNEAQ, per germline (reference sequence). V lost 5 bases and J 5 bases, leaving 21 bases between the germline ends.

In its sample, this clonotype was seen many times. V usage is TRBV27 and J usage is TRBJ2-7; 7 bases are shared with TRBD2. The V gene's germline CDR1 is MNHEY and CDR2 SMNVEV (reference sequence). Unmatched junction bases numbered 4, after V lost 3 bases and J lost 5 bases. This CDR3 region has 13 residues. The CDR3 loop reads CASSFGGGNEQYF. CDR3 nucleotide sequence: TGTGCCAGCAGTTTCGGGGGAGGGAACGAGCAGTACTTC.

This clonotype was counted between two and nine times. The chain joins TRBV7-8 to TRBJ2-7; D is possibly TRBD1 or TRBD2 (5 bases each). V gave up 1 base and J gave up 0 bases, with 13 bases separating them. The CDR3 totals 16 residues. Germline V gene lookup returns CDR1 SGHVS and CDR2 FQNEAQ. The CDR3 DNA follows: TGTGCCAGCAGCTTAGGGGGACCTATAAGCTCCTACGAGCAGTACTTC. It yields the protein CASSLGGPISSYEQYF.

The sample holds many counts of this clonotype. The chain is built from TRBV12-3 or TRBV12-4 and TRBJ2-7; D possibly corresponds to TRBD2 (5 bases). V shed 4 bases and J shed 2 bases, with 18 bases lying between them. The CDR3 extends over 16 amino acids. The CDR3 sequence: CASSYRLSMAAYEQYF. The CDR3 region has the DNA TGTGCCAGCAGTTATCGACTATCTATGGCTGCCTACGAGCAGTACTTC.

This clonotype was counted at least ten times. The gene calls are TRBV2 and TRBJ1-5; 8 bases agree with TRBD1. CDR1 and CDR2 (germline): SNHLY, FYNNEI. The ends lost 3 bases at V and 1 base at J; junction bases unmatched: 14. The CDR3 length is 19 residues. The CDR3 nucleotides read TGTGCCAGCAGTGAGGGACAGGAGACGGGGATGTGGAGCAATCAGCCCCAGCATTTT. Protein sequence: CASSEGQETGMWSNQPQHF.

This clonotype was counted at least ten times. The CDR3 loop is CASSSYASGTGYEQYF. For the CDR3, the DNA is TGTGCCAGCAGTTCCTACGCTTCCGGGACAGGCTACGAGCAGTACTTC. The chain employs TRBV28 and TRBJ2-7; the match to TRBD1 covers 8 bases. The CDR3 runs 16 residues. V lost 4 bases, J lost 3 bases, and 11 bases stayed unmatched. In germline, CDR1 is MDHEN, CDR2 SYDVKM. Full variable domain (remainder filled in from reference TRBV28 and TRBJ2-7): DVKVTQSSRYLVKRTGEKVFLECVQDMDHENMFWYRQDPGLGLRLIYFSYDVKMKEKGDIPEGYSVSREKKERFSLILESASTNQTSMYLCASSSYASGTGYEQYFGPGTRLTVT.

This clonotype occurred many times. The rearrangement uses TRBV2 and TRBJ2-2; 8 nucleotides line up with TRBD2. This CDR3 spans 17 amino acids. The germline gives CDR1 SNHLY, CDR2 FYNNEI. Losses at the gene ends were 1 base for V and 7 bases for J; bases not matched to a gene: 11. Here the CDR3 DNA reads TGTGCCAGCAGTGAAGGGCTGAGCGGGAGTATCCTCGGGGAGCTGTTTTTT. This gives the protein CASSEGLSGSILGELFF.

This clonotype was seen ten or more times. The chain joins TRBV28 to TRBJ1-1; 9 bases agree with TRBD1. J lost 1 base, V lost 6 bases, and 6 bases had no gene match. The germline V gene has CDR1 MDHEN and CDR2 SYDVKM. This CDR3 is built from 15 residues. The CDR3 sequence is CASRPRQGGNTEAFF. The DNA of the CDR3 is TGTGCCAGCAGACCCCGACAGGGGGGGAACACTGAAGCTTTCTTT.

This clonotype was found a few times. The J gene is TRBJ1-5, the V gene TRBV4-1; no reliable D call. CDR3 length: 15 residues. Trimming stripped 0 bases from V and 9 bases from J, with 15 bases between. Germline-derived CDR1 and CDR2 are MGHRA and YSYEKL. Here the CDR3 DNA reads TGCGCCAGCAGCCAAGATCTCGGCTCTCCCGTGCCCCAGCATTTT. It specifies CASSQDLGSPVPQHF.

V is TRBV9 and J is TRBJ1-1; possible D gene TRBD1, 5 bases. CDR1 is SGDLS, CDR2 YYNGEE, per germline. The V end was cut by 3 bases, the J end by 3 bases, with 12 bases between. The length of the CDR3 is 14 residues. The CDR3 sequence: CASSAFGGDTEAFF. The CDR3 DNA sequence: TGTGCCAGCAGCGCCTTCGGGGGTGACACTGAAGCTTTCTTT.

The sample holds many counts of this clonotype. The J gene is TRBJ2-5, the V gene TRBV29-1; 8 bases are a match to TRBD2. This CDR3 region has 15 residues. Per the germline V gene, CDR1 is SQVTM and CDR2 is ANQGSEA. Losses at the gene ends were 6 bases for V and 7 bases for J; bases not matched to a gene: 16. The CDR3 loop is CSVWGTSGGSGTQYF. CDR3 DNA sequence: TGCAGCGTCTGGGGTACTAGCGGAGGTTCGGGGACCCAGTACTTC.

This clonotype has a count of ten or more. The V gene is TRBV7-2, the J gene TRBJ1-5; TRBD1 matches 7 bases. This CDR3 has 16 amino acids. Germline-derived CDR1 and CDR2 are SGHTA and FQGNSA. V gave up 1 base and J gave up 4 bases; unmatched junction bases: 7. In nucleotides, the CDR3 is TGTGCCAGCAGCTTAGGTGGACAGGTTCCGAATCAGCCCCAGCATTTT. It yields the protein CASSLGGQVPNQPQHF.

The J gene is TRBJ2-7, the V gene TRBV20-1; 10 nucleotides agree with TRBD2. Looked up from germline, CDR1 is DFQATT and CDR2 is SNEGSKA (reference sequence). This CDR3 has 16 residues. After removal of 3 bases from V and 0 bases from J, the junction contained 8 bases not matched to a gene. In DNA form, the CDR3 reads TGCAGTGCTAGGCCCCTCCTAGCGGGAGTCTCCTACGAGCAGTACTTC. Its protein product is CSARPLLAGVSYEQYF.